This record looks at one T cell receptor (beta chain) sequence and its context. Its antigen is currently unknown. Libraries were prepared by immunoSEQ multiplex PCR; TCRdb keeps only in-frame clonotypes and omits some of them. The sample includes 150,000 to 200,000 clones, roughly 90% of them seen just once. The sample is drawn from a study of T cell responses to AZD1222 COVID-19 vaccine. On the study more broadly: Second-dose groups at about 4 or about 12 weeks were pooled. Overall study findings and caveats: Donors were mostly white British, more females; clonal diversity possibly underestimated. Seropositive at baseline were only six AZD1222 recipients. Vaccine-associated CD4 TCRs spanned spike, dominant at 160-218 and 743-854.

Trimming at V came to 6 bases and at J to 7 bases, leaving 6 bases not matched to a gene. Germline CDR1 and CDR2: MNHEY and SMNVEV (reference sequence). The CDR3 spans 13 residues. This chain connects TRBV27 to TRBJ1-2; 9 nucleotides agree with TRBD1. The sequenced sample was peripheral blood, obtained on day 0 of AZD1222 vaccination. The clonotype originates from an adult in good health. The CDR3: CASRTGGMLGYTF. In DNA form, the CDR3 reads TGTGCCAGCAGGACAGGGGGGATGCTTGGCTACACCTTC.